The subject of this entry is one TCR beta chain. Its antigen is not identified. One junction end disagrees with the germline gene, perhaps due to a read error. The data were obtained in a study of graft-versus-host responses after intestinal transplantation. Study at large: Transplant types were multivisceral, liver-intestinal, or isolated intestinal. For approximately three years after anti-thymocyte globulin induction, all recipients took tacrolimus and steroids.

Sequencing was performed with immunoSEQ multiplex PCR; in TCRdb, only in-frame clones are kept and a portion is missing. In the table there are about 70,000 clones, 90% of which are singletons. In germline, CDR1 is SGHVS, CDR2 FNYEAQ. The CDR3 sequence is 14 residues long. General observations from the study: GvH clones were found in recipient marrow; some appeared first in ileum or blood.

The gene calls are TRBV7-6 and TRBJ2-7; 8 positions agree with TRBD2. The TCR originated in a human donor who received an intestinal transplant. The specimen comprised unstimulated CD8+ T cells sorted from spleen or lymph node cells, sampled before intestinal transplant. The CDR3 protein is CASSGGELSDEQYF. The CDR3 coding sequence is TGTGCCAGCTCCGGGGGGGAACTCTCCGACGAGCAGTACTTC.